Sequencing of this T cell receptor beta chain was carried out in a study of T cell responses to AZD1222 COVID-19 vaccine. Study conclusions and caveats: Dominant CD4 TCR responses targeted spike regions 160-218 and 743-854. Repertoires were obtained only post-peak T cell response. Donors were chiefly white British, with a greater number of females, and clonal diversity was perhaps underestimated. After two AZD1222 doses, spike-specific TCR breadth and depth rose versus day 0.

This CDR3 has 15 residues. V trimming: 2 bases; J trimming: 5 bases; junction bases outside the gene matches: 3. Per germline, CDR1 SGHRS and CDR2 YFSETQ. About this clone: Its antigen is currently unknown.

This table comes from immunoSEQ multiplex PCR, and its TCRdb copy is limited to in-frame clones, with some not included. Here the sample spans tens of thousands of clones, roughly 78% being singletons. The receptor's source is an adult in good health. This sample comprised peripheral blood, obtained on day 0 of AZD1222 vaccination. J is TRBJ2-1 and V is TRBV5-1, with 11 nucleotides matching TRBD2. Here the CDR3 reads CASSLSSGGHNEQFF. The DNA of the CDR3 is TGCGCCAGCAGCTTATCTAGCGGGGGGCACAATGAGCAGTTCTTC.